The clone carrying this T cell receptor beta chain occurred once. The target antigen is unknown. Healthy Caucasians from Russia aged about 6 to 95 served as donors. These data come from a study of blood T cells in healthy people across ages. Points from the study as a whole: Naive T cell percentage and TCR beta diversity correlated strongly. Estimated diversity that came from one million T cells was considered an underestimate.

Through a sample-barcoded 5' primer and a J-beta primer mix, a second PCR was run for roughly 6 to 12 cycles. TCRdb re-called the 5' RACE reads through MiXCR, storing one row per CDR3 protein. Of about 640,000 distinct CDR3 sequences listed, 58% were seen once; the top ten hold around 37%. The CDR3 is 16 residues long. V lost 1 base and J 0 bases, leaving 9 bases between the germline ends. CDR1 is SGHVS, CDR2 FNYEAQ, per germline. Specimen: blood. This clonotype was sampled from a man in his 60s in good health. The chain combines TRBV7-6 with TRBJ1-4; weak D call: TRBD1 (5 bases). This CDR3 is CASSLEEGPTNEKLFF. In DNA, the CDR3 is TGTGCCAGCAGCTTAGAGGAGGGACCAACTAATGAAAAACTGTTTTTT.